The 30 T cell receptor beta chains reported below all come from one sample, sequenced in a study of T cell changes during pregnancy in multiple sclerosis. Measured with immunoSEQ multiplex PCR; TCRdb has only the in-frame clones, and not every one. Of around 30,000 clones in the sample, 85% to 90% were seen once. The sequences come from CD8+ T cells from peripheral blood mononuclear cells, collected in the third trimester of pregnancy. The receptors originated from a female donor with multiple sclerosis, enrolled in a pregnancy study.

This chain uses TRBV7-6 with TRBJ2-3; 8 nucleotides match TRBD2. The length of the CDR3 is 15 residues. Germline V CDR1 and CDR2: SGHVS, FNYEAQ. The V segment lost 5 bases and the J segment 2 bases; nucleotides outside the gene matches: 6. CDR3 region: CASSQAGGPTDTQYF. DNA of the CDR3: TGTGCCAGCAGCCAGGCGGGGGGCCCCACAGATACGCAGTATTTT.

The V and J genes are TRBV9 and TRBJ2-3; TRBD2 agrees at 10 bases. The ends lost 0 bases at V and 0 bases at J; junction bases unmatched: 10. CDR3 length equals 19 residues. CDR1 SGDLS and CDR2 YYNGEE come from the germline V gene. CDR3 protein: CASSVAELAGSSSTDTQYF. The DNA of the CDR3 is TGTGCCAGCAGCGTAGCTGAACTAGCGGGGAGCTCTAGCACAGATACGCAGTATTTT.

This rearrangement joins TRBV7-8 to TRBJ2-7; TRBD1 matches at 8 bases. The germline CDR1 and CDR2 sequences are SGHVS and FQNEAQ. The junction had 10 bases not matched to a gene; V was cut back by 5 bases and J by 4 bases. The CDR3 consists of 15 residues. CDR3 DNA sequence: TGTGCCAGCAGCCTTATTGGACAGGGAGGATACGAGCAGTACTTC. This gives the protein CASSLIGQGGYEQYF.

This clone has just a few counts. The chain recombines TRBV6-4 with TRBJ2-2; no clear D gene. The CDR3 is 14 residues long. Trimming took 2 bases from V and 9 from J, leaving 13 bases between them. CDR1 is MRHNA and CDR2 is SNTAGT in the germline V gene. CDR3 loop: CASSDGGAPRELFF. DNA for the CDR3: TGTGCCAGCAGTGACGGCGGAGCTCCCCGGGAGCTGTTTTTT.

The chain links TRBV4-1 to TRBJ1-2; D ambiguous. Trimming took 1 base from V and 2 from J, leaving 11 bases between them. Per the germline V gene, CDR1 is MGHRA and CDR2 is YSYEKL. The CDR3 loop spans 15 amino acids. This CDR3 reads CASSQGSAGNYGYTF. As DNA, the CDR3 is TGCGCCAGCAGCCAAGGGTCGGCGGGAAACTATGGCTACACCTTC.

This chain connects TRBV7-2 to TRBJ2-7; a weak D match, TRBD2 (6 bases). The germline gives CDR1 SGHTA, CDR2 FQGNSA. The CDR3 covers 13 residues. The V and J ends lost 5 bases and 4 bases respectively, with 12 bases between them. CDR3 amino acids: CASSANGGYEQYF. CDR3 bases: TGTGCCAGCAGCGCGAACGGGGGATACGAGCAGTACTTC.

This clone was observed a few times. DNA for the CDR3: TGTGCCAGTAAAGGAGTGTCCTATAATTCACCCCTCCACTTT. Amino acid sequence: CASKGVSYNSPLHF. V is TRBV19 and J is TRBJ1-6; no clear D gene. Per the germline V gene, CDR1 is LNHDA and CDR2 is SQIVND (reference sequence). The CDR3 length is 14 residues. Trimming stripped 7 bases from V and 1 base from J, with 8 bases between.

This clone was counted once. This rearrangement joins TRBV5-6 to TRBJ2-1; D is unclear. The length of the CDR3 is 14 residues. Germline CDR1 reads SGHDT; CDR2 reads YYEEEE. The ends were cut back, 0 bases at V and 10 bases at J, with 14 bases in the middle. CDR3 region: CASSLDRLLGEQFF. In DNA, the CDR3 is TGTGCCAGCAGCTTGGACCGACTCCTCGGGGAGCAGTTCTTC.

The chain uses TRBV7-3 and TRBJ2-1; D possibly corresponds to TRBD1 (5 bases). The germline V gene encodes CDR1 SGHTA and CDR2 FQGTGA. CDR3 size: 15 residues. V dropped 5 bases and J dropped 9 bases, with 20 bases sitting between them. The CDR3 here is CASSLSPPYRGEQFF. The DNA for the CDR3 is TGTGCCAGCAGCCTTTCTCCCCCATATAGGGGTGAGCAGTTCTTC.

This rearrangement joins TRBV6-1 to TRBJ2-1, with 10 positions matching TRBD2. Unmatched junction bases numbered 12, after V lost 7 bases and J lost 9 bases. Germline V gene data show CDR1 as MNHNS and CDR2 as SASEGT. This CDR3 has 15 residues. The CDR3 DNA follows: TGTGCCAGCACTTTTAAAAGCGGGGGGGCGGGTGAGCAGTTCTTC. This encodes CASTFKSGGAGEQFF.

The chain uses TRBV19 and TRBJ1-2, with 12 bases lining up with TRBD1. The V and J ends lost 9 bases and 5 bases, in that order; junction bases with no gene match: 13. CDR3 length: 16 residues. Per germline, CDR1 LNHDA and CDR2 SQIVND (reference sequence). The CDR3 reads CASKGTGGSFGYGYTF. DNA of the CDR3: TGTGCCAGCAAGGGGACAGGGGGCTCCTTCGGGTATGGCTACACCTTC.

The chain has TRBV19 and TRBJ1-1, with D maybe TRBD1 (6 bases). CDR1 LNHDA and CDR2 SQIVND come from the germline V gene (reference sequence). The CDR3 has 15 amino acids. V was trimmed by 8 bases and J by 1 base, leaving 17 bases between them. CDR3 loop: CASVQGWGTNTEAFF. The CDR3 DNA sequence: TGTGCCAGTGTACAGGGATGGGGGACGAACACTGAAGCTTTCTTT. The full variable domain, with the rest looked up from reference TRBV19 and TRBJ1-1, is DGGITQSPKYLFRKEGQNVTLSCEQNLNHDAMYWYRQDPGQGLRLIYYSQIVNDFQKGDIAEGYSVSREKKESFPLTVTSAQKNPTAFYLCASVQGWGTNTEAFFGQGTRLTVV.

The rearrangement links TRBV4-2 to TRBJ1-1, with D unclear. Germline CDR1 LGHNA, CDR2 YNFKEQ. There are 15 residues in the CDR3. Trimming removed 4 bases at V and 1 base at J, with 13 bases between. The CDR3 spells CASSPRNGGNTEAFF. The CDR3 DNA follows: TGTGCCAGCAGCCCCCGAAACGGAGGGAACACTGAAGCTTTCTTT.

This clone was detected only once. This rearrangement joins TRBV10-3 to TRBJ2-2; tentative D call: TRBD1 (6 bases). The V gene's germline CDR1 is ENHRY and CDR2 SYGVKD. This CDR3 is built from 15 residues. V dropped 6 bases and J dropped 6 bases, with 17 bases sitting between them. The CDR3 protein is CAIRAGGRGSGELFF. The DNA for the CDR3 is TGTGCCATCAGGGCGGGCGGCAGGGGTTCCGGGGAGCTGTTTTTT.

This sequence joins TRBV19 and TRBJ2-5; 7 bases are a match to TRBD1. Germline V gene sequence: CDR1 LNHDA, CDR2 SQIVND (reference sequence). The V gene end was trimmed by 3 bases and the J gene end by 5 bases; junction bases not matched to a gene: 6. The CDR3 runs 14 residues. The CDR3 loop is CASSIEGGGETQYF. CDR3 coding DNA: TGTGCCAGTAGTATTGAAGGGGGCGGGGAGACCCAGTACTTC.

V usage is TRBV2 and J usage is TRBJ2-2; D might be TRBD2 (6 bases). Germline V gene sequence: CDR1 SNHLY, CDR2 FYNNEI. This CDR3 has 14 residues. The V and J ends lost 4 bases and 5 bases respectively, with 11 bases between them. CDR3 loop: CASSGGTVTGELFF. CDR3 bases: TGTGCCAGCAGTGGCGGGACGGTAACCGGGGAGCTGTTTTTT.

The CDR3 DNA is TGTGCCAGCACCACGAGGAATGAGCAGTTCTTC. Translated, it gives CASTTRNEQFF. The V call is TRBV27, the J call TRBJ2-1; no definite D call. V shed 7 bases and J shed 7 bases, with 8 bases lying between them. In germline, CDR1 is MNHEY, CDR2 SMNVEV (reference sequence). CDR3 length equals 11 residues.

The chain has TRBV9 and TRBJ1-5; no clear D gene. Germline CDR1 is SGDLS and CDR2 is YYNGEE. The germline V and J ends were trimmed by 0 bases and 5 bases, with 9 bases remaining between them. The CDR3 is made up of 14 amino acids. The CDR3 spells CASSVGISDQPQHF. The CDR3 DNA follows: TGTGCCAGCAGCGTAGGAATCAGCGATCAGCCCCAGCATTTT.

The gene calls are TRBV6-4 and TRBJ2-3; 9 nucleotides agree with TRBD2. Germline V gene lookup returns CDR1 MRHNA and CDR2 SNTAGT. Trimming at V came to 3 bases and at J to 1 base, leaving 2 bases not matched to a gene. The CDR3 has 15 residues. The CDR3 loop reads CASSDRLAGTDTQYF. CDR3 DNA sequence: TGTGCCAGCAGTGATCGACTAGCGGGCACAGATACGCAGTATTTT.

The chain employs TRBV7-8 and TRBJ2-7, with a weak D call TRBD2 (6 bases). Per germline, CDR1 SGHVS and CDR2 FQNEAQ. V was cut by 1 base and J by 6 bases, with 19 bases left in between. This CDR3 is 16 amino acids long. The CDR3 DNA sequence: TGTGCCAGCAGCTTAGACGCCGGGGGAATGCGGACCGAGCAGTACTTC. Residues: CASSLDAGGMRTEQYF.

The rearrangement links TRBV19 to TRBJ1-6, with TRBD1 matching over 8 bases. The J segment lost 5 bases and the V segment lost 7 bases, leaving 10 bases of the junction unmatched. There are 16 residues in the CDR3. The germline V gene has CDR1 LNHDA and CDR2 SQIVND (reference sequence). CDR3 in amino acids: CASNGRLGQDNSPLHF. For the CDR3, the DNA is TGTGCCAGTAATGGGAGATTGGGACAGGATAATTCACCCCTCCACTTT. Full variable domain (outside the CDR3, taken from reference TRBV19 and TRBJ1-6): DGGITQSPKYLFRKEGQNVTLSCEQNLNHDAMYWYRQDPGQGLRLIYYSQIVNDFQKGDIAEGYSVSREKKESFPLTVTSAQKNPTAFYLCASNGRLGQDNSPLHFGNGTRLTVT.

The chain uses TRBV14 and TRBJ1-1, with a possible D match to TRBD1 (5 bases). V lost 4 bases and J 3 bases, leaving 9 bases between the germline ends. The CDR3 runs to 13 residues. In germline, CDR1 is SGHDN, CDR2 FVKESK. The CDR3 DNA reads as TGTGCCAGCAGCCTGTGGGGGGACACTGAAGCTTTCTTT. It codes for CASSLWGDTEAFF.

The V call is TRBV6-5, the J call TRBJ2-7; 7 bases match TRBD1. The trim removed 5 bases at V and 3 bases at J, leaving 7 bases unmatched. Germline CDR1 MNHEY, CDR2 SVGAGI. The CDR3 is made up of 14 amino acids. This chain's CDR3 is CASSTGQEVYEQYF. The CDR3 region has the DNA TGTGCCAGCAGTACTGGACAGGAGGTCTACGAGCAGTACTTC.

CDR3 protein: CASSITELYGYTF. The CDR3 DNA follows: TGTGCCAGTAGTATAACGGAGCTCTATGGCTACACCTTC. The chain couples TRBV19 to TRBJ1-2; D is undetermined. The CDR3 has 13 amino acids. Trimming stripped 2 bases from V and 4 bases from J, with 8 bases between. Per germline, CDR1 LNHDA and CDR2 SQIVND (reference sequence).

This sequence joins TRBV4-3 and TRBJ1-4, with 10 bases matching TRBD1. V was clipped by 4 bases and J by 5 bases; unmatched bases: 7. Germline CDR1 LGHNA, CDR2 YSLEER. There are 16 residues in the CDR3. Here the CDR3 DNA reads TGCGCCAGCAGCCTAGACAGGGGGCCGGAGAATGAAAAACTGTTTTTT. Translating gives CASSLDRGPENEKLFF.

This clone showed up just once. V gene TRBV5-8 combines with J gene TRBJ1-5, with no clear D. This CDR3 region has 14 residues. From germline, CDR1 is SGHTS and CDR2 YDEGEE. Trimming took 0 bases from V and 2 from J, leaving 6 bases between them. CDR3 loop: CASSLERRNQPQHF. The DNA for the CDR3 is TGTGCCAGCAGCTTGGAGCGGCGCAATCAGCCCCAGCATTTT.

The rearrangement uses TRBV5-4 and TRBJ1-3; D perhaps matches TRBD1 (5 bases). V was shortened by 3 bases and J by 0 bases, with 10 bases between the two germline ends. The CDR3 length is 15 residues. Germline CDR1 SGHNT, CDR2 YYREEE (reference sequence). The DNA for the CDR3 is TGTGCCAGCAGCTCCGACAGCCTCTCTGGAAACACCATATATTTT. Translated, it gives CASSSDSLSGNTIYF. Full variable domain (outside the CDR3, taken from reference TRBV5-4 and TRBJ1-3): ETGVTQSPTHLIKTRGQQVTLRCSSQSGHNTVSWYQQALGQGPQFIFQYYREEENGRGNFPPRFSGLQFPNYSSELNVNALELDDSALYLCASSSDSLSGNTIYFGEGSWLTVV.

The CDR3 nucleotides read TGTGCCAGCAGCCGCAGGGGGTCCTACGAGCAGTACTTC. Its protein is CASSRRGSYEQYF. The chain employs TRBV11-3 and TRBJ2-7; TRBD1 matches at 7 bases. Germline loops: CDR1 SGHNT, CDR2 YENEEA. J gave up 1 base and V 5 bases, and 2 bases lay outside the gene matches. This CDR3 has 13 amino acids.

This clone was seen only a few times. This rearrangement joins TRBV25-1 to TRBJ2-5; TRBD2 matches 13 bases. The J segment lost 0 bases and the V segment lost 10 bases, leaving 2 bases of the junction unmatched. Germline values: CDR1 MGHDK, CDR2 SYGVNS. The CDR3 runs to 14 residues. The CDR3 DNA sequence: TGTGCCACCGGGACTAGCGGGGACCAAGAGACCCAGTACTTC. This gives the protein CATGTSGDQETQYF.

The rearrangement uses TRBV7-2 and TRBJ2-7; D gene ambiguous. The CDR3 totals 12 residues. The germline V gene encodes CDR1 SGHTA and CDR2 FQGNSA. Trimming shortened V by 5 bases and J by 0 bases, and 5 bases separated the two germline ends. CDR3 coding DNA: TGTGCCAGCAGCCCCCACTCCTACGAGCAGTACTTC. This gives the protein CASSPHSYEQYF. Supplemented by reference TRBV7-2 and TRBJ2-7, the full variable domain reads GAGVSQSPSNKVTEKGKDVELRCDPISGHTALYWYRQSLGQGLEFLIYFQGNSAPDKSGLPSDRFSAERTGGSVSTLTIQRTQQEDSAVYLCASSPHSYEQYFGPGTRLTVT.